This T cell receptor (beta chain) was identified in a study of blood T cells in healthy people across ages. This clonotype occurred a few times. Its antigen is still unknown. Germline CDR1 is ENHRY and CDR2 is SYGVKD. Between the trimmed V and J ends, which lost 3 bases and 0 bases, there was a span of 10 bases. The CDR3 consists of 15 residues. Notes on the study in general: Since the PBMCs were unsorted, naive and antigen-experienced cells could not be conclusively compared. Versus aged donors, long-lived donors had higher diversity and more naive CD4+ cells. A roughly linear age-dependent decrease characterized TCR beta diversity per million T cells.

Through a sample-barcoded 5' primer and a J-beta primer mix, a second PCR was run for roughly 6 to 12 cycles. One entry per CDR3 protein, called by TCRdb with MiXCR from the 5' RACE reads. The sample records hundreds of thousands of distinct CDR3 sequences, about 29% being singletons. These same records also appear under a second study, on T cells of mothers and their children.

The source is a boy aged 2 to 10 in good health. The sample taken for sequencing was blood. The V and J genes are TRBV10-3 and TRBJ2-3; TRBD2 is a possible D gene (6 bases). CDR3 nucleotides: TGTGCCATCAGTGATTCCGGGAGTAGCACAGATACGCAGTATTTT. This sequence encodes CAISDSGSSTDTQYF.